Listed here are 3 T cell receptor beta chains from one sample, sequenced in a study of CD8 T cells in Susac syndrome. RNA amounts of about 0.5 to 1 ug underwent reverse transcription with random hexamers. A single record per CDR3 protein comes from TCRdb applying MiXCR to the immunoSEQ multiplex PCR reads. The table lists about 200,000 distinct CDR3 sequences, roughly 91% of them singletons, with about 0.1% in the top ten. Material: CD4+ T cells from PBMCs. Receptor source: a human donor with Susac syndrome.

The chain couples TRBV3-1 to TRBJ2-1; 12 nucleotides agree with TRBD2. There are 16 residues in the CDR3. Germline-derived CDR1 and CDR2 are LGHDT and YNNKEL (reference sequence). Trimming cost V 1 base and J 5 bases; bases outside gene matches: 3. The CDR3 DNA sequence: TGTGCCAGCAGCCAAGCACTAGCGGGGGGCAACAATGAGCAGTTCTTC. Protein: CASSQALAGGNNEQFF.

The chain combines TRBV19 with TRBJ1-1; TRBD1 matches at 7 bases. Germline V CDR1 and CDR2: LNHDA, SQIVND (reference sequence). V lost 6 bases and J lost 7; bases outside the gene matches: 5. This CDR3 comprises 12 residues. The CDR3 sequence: CASRTNRGEAFF. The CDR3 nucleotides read TGTGCCAGTAGGACGAACAGGGGTGAAGCTTTCTTT.

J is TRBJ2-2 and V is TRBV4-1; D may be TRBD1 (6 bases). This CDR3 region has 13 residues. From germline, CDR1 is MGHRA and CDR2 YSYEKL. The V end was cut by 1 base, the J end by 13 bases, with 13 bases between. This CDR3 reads CASSQVSGDRLFF. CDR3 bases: TGCGCCAGCAGCCAAGTTTCAGGGGATAGGCTGTTTTTT.